This section outlines one TCR beta chain sequence together with its context. This record belongs to a study of blood T cell repertoires in COVID-19. Study summary: The United States, Italy and Spain provided the acute and convalescent COVID-19 samples. PBMCs, B-cell-depleted T cells, or T cells were the source of the cDNA or gDNA that made up the material.

V trimming: 2 bases; J trimming: 6 bases; junction bases outside the gene matches: 10. Germline lookup yields CDR1 MNHEY and CDR2 SVGAGI. This CDR3 comprises 15 residues. Assay: immunoSEQ multiplex PCR; the TCRdb copy retains only in-frame clones and omits some. The sample has roughly 150,000 clones; roughly 81% are singletons. Sample: peripheral blood. The receptor comes from a woman aged 45 to 65 with COVID-19, enrolled during active disease. The V and J genes are TRBV6-5 and TRBJ2-7; 7 positions agree with TRBD1. The CDR3 sequence: CASSYKEGAGGEQYF. As DNA, the CDR3 is TGTGCCAGCAGTTACAAAGAGGGGGCAGGGGGCGAGCAGTACTTC.